The 9 T cell receptor beta chains listed next were all sequenced from one sample in a study of shared clonotypes between healthy human individuals. The table came from immunoSEQ multiplex PCR; TCRdb's copy has only in-frame clones and leaves some out. Of roughly 1,000,000 clones in the sample, approximately 80% were seen once. The sample consisted of memory CD4+ T cells from PBMCs. Subset denoted: CD45RA-negative fraction. Receptors were obtained from a man aged 18-30 years in good health. Some clones in this sample may be carry-over from other donors' samples.

V gene TRBV5-1 combines with J gene TRBJ2-7; 9 nucleotides agree with TRBD1. J was trimmed by 6 bases and V by 3 bases; bases with no gene match: 7. The CDR3 contains 14 residues. Germline-derived CDR1 and CDR2 are SGHRS and YFSETQ. DNA of the CDR3: TGCGCCAGCAGCTCCGGGACAGGGTCTGGCGAGCAGTACTTC. This gives the protein CASSSGTGSGEQYF. The variable domain in full, completed from reference TRBV5-1 and TRBJ2-7, reads KAGVTQTPRYLIKTRGQQVTLSCSPISGHRSVSWYQQTPGQGLQFLFEYFSETQRNKGNFPGRFSGRQFSNSRSEMNVSTLELGDSALYLCASSSGTGSGEQYFGPGTRLTVT.

This clone was recorded at least ten times. The sample has other DNA sequences that encode this CDR3 too. V gene TRBV11-3 combines with J gene TRBJ2-5, with D perhaps TRBD2 (5 bases). This CDR3 is built from 12 residues. Germline V gene lookup returns CDR1 SGHNT and CDR2 YENEEA. V dropped 9 bases and J dropped 4 bases, with 12 bases sitting between them. The CDR3 reads CASSVGRETQYF. The CDR3 DNA reads as TGTGCCAGTTCTGTGGGGAGAGAGACCCAGTACTTC.

V usage is TRBV4-2 and J usage is TRBJ2-1; 8 bases align to TRBD2. With V trimmed by 6 bases and J by 0 bases, 7 bases remained unmatched. CDR3 length: 16 amino acids. Looked up from germline, CDR1 is LGHNA and CDR2 is YNFKEQ. The CDR3 DNA reads as TGTGCCAGCAGGGCGACTAGCGCGAGCTCCTACAATGAGCAGTTCTTC. Translated: CASRATSASSYNEQFF.

The chain employs TRBV6-6 and TRBJ2-5; tentative D call: TRBD2 (6 bases). Germline-derived CDR1 and CDR2 are MNHNY and SVGAGI (reference sequence). The CDR3 is 16 residues long. Trimming took 6 bases from V and 2 from J, leaving 19 bases between them. The CDR3 loop reads CASSKGGSGPQETQYF. CDR3 DNA: TGTGCCAGCAGCAAAGGAGGGAGCGGACCTCAAGAGACCCAGTACTTC.

This clone was detected once. The CDR3 reads CASRQTGKANYGYTF. For the CDR3, the DNA is TGTGCCAGCAGGCAAACAGGGAAAGCTAACTATGGCTACACCTTC. The V call is TRBV2, the J call TRBJ1-2; TRBD1 might be the D (6 bases). V shed 6 bases and J shed 0 bases, with 14 bases lying between them. The germline V gene has CDR1 SNHLY and CDR2 FYNNEI. The CDR3 totals 15 residues.

The rearrangement joins TRBV5-8 to TRBJ2-3, with 9 nucleotides matching TRBD2. From germline, CDR1 is SGHTS and CDR2 YDEGEE. The CDR3 spans 17 residues. V was pared by 2 bases and J by 0 bases, with 7 bases of the junction left unmatched. The CDR3 region is CASSLGTTSGSTDTQYF. In nucleotides, the CDR3 is TGTGCCAGCAGCTTAGGAACGACTAGCGGAAGCACAGATACGCAGTATTTT.

This chain links TRBV6-5 with TRBJ2-7; 9 positions agree with TRBD2. The CDR3 extends over 14 amino acids. Germline CDR1 is MNHEY and CDR2 is SVGAGI. The trim removed 7 bases at V and 6 bases at J, leaving 10 bases unmatched. The CDR3 DNA follows: TGTGCCAGCAAAGAAGCGGCGGGAGGGGGCGAGCAGTACTTC. Its protein is CASKEAAGGGEQYF.

In this sample, this clone turned up once. The V and J genes are TRBV7-9 and TRBJ1-3, with 7 bases lining up with TRBD1. Germline loops: CDR1 SEHNR, CDR2 FQNEAQ (reference sequence). The ends lost 3 bases at V and 1 base at J; junction bases unmatched: 6. The CDR3 sequence is 16 residues long. CDR3 loop: CASSFGQVESGNTIYF. The CDR3, as DNA: TGTGCCAGCAGCTTCGGACAGGTGGAATCTGGAAACACCATATATTTT.

V is TRBV5-1 and J is TRBJ2-3; D is possibly TRBD1 or TRBD2 (5 bases each). This CDR3 region has 16 residues. From germline, CDR1 is SGHRS and CDR2 YFSETQ. The V and J ends lost 0 bases and 8 bases respectively, with 19 bases between them. The DNA for the CDR3 is TGCGCCAGCAGCTTGGTACCCGACCTCACTGGGGGTACGCAGTATTTT. Its translation: CASSLVPDLTGGTQYF. The whole variable domain, remainder taken from reference TRBV5-1 and TRBJ2-3, is KAGVTQTPRYLIKTRGQQVTLSCSPISGHRSVSWYQQTPGQGLQFLFEYFSETQRNKGNFPGRFSGRQFSNSRSEMNVSTLELGDSALYLCASSLVPDLTGGTQYFGPGTRLTVL.